The rows below give T cell receptor beta chains drawn from one sample of a study of T cell changes during pregnancy in multiple sclerosis. The repertoire was sequenced with immunoSEQ multiplex PCR; TCRdb's copy has only in-frame clones and lacks some. Altogether some 56,000 clones are present, 80% to 95% being singletons, with the ten largest covering around 3%. This material consisted of peripheral blood, taken in the third trimester of pregnancy. Receptors were obtained from a female donor in good health, enrolled as a control in a pregnancy study. Each CDR3 is given with its conserved first and last residue. Fields, in order: J gene, V gene, D gene, clone size, CDR3 DNA, CDR3 protein. The D gene is left open where the match is weak. The size field is filled for only some rows; it gives once, few, many or a size class.

>TRBJ1-4|TRBV6-6|-|once
TGTGCCACCAAGAGCCCCACCGCAACTAATGAAAAACTGTTTTTT
CATKSPTATNEKLFF
>TRBJ2-2|TRBV4-3|-|-
TGCGCCAGCAGCCACTACGGAGTAAACACCGGGGAGCTGTTTTTT
CASSHYGVNTGELFF
>TRBJ1-2|TRBV7-8|-|few
TGTGCCAGCAGCTTAGCATCGGGGGTGGATAACTATGGCTACACCTTC
CASSLASGVDNYGYTF
>TRBJ2-2|TRBV11-1|TRBD1|-
TGTGCCAGCAGCTGGGACAGGACCACCGGGGAGCTGTTTTTT
CASSWDRTTGELFF
>TRBJ1-5|TRBV28|TRBD1|-
TGTGCCAGCAGCCCTACAGGACAGGGGAACAATCAGCCCCAGCATTTT
CASSPTGQGNNQPQHF
>TRBJ1-1|TRBV5-5|-|-
TGTGCCAGCAGCTTGTGGAAGGGGGAAGCTTTCTTT
CASSLWKGEAFF
>TRBJ2-1|TRBV5-4|TRBD2|-
TGTGCCAGCAGCTTGAGGGGACTAGCGGCCACCGCCTACAATGAGCAGTTCTTC
CASSLRGLAATAYNEQFF
>TRBJ1-2|TRBV7-8|TRBD1|-
TGTGCCAGCAGCTCCCTCAGGGGGAACTATGGCTACACCTTC
CASSSLRGNYGYTF
>TRBJ2-3|TRBV29-1|-|-
TGCAGCGCCAGAGGCCGGTTCACAGATACGCAGTATTTT
CSARGRFTDTQYF
>TRBJ1-4|TRBV5-6|-|-
TGTGCCAGCAGCTTAAAGACAGTCAATAATGAAAAACTGTTTTTT
CASSLKTVNNEKLFF
>TRBJ1-1|TRBV19|TRBD1|-
TGTGCCAGTAGTATTCTCCGGGACAGGGGAAAGAACACTGAAGCTTTCTTT
CASSILRDRGKNTEAFF
>TRBJ2-7|TRBV11-2|TRBD2|-
TGTGCCAGCAGCTTAGAGGGCGGGGGCTCCTACGAGCAGTACTTC
CASSLEGGGSYEQYF
>TRBJ2-3|TRBV9|TRBD2|-
TGTGCCAGCAGCGCCCCTGGGGGGGACTTACCAACAGATACGCAGTATTTT
CASSAPGGDLPTDTQYF
>TRBJ2-2|TRBV7-2|-|-
TGTGCCAGCAGCCCCTTTTTCCGGGGAGGTAGCACCGGGGAGCTGTTTTTT
CASSPFFRGGSTGELFF
>TRBJ1-3|TRBV7-8|TRBD1|-
TGTGCCAGCAGCTTAGTTACAGGGGGCTCTGGAAACACCATATATTTT
CASSLVTGGSGNTIYF
>TRBJ2-1|TRBV4-1|TRBD2|-
TGCGCCAGCAGCCAAGAGGTTGGGACTAGCGGGAGTAATGAGCAGTTCTTC
CASSQEVGTSGSNEQFF
>TRBJ1-2|TRBV7-9|-|-
TGTGCCAGCAGCCGCCGGACAGATTATGGCTACACCTTC
CASSRRTDYGYTF
>TRBJ2-1|TRBV9|TRBD2|-
TGTGCCAGCAGCGTAGGAGCGGGGGCCGATGAGCAGTTCTTC
CASSVGAGADEQFF
>TRBJ2-7|TRBV19|TRBD1|once
TGTGCCAGTAGTATATCGACAGGGGTAAGGAACGAGCAGTACTTC
CASSISTGVRNEQYF
>TRBJ1-2|TRBV9|-|-
TGTGCCAGCAGCGTAGGACAGACACGTGGCTACACCTTC
CASSVGQTRGYTF
>TRBJ2-1|TRBV7-3|-|-
TGTGCCAGCAGCTTGGGCAGTAATGAGCAGTTCTTC
CASSLGSNEQFF
>TRBJ2-7|TRBV10-2|-|-
TGCGCCAGCAGTGACAGGGACAAATCTGGACGTTACGAGCAGTACTTC
CASSDRDKSGRYEQYF
>TRBJ1-1|TRBV21-1|-|-
TGTGCCAGCAGCAAAACCGGGACAGGGGGGGGCTTGAACACTGAAGCTTTCTTT
CASSKTGTGGGLNTEAFF
>TRBJ2-5|TRBV6-6|-|-
TGTGCCAGCAGTAAACATGACAGGCAAGAGACCCAGTACTTC
CASSKHDRQETQYF
>TRBJ2-1|TRBV9|-|-
TGTGCCAGCAGCCCGATGGCCTACACGAGGGATGAGCAGTTCTTC
CASSPMAYTRDEQFF
>TRBJ2-5|TRBV5-1|TRBD2|-
TGCGCCAGCACCCCCTCACTAGCGGGAGAGCGGGAGACCCAGTACTTC
CASTPSLAGERETQYF
>TRBJ2-1|TRBV5-4|TRBD1|few
TGTGCCAGCAGCGGACAGGGCAATGAGCAGTTCTTC
CASSGQGNEQFF
>TRBJ2-2|TRBV10-2|-|-
TGCGCCAGCAGGTCCAGAACGCATACCGGGGAGCTGTTTTTT
CASRSRTHTGELFF
>TRBJ2-6|TRBV6-1|-|-
TGTGCCAGCAGAAACCGGGGTGACGGGGCCAACGTCCTGACTTTC
CASRNRGDGANVLTF
>TRBJ2-3|TRBV5-6|TRBD2|-
TGTGCCAGCAGCTTCGACGTAACTAGCGGCAGCACAGATACGCAGTATTTT
CASSFDVTSGSTDTQYF
>TRBJ2-7|TRBV30|-|-
TGTGCCTGGAAGTTGGAGGGGTTCTCCTACGAGCAGTACTTC
CAWKLEGFSYEQYF
>TRBJ2-7|TRBV7-2|-|-
TGTGCCAGCAGCTTCAAGGGGTCCCCCTCCTACGAGCAGTACTTC
CASSFKGSPSYEQYF
>TRBJ1-1|TRBV5-1|TRBD1|-
TGCGCCAGCAGCCAGGGACAGGGTAATTCGGACACTGAAGCTTTCTTT
CASSQGQGNSDTEAFF
>TRBJ1-2|TRBV15|-|-
TGTGCCACCAGCAGAGATGGGATCGGGGGAGCGGGGGGCTACACCTTC
CATSRDGIGGAGGYTF
>TRBJ1-1|TRBV5-1|TRBD1|-
TGCGCCAGCAGCCCTACCCGACAGGGGGCTTTGTATAACACTGAAGCTTTCTTT
CASSPTRQGALYNTEAFF
>TRBJ2-4|TRBV30|-|once
TGTGCCTGGAGTGAAAGAGACACCCTAGCCAAAAACATTCAGTACTTC
CAWSERDTLAKNIQYF
>TRBJ2-5|TRBV18|-|-
TGTGCCAGCTCAGAGGGACAATCCGAGGGGGAGACCCAGTACTTC
CASSEGQSEGETQYF
>TRBJ1-5|TRBV28|TRBD1|-
TGTGCCAGCAGTTTGGGACCCCGGGACAGGTTGAATCAGCCCCAGCATTTT
CASSLGPRDRLNQPQHF
>TRBJ2-6|TRBV7-2|-|once
TGTGCCAGCAGCTTCTCCTACTCTGGGGCCAACGTCCTGACTTTC
CASSFSYSGANVLTF
>TRBJ2-1|TRBV27|TRBD2|-
TGTGCCAGCAGTTTATGGGCCAGCGGGAGTCGCTATGAGCAGTTCTTC
CASSLWASGSRYEQFF
>TRBJ1-1|TRBV5-4|-|-
TGTGCCAGCACCACGACATTGAGGGCAGGCCTGAACACTGAAGCTTTCTTT
CASTTTLRAGLNTEAFF
>TRBJ2-7|TRBV9|TRBD2|-
TGTGCCAGCAGCCCGGGGGGATCAATCTACGAGCAGTACTTC
CASSPGGSIYEQYF
>TRBJ2-7|TRBV28|-|-
TGTGCCAGCAGTCCCCGAGTAGAGCAGTACTTC
CASSPRVEQYF
>TRBJ2-7|TRBV7-3|TRBD1|-
TGTGCCAGCAGCTTAGCCGGGACAGGGGACGTAACCTACGAGCAGTACTTC
CASSLAGTGDVTYEQYF
>TRBJ2-2|TRBV19|-|-
TGTGCCAGTACCCATCACGGGTCCGGGGAGCTGTTTTTT
CASTHHGSGELFF
>TRBJ1-1|TRBV6-6|-|once
TGTGCCAGCAGCTCCGGGAGGGAGGGGGTGACCACTGAAGCTTTCTTT
CASSSGREGVTTEAFF
>TRBJ2-3|TRBV7-9|TRBD1|-
TGTGCCAGCAGCTTCGGACAGGGCTCAGATACGCAGTATTTT
CASSFGQGSDTQYF
>TRBJ1-2|TRBV5-5|-|-
TGTGCCAGCAGCTTGGCCGGAACAGGGATGATGGGCTACACCTTC
CASSLAGTGMMGYTF
>TRBJ1-2|TRBV6-5|-|few
TGTGCCAGCAGTTACGGGGGCAGGGGCTATGGCTACACCTTC
CASSYGGRGYGYTF
>TRBJ1-5|TRBV27|TRBD1|few
TGTGCCAGCAGTTTACAGGGGGACAATCAGCCCCAGCATTTT
CASSLQGDNQPQHF
>TRBJ1-1|TRBV20-1|TRBD1|-
TGCAGTGCTGGCAGGGGGACTGAAGCTTTCTTT
CSAGRGTEAFF
>TRBJ2-1|TRBV6-1|TRBD2|-
TGTGCCAGCAGTGGGACTAGCGGGAGTCGGAGCTCCTACAATGAGCAGTTCTTC
CASSGTSGSRSSYNEQFF
>TRBJ1-1|TRBV14|TRBD1|-
TGTGCCAGCAGCCTTCTGGGGACAGTGAACACTGAAGCTTTCTTT
CASSLLGTVNTEAFF
>TRBJ2-7|TRBV7-2|TRBD1|-
TGTGCCAGCAGCCATTCACGGACAGGGGTCTACGAGCAGTACTTC
CASSHSRTGVYEQYF
>TRBJ1-2|TRBV29-1|-|-
TGCAGCGTTGTGGGACCGAGCGGGGGCTACACCTTC
CSVVGPSGGYTF
>TRBJ1-1|TRBV5-1|-|-
TGCGCCAGCAGCTTGGATAGAGGGATATCAGCTGAAGCTTTCTTT
CASSLDRGISAEAFF
>TRBJ1-4|TRBV7-6|TRBD1|-
TGTGCCAGCAGCGGGGACAGGGGTGGAGAAAAACTGTTTTTT
CASSGDRGGEKLFF
>TRBJ2-3|TRBV7-3|TRBD1|-
TGTGCCAGCAGCTCAGACACAGGGGTGGATACGCAGTATTTT
CASSSDTGVDTQYF
>TRBJ2-5|TRBV7-7|-|-
TGTGCCAGCAGCCCCGGGCCCTCGGCGGGAGAGACCCAGTACTTC
CASSPGPSAGETQYF
>TRBJ2-2|TRBV5-4|-|-
TGTGCCAGCAGTACTCAGAACAGGAGGAACACCGGGGAGCTGTTTTTT
CASSTQNRRNTGELFF